This T cell receptor beta chain stems from a study of cytomegalovirus exposure and HLA in healthy donors. The PCR ran on 60 Vbeta and 13 Jbeta primers. Using immunoSEQ multiplex PCR, the repertoire was profiled, and TCRdb retains in-frame clones only, with some absent. The sample holds over 150,000 clones; around 68% are singletons and the top ten take about 1.3%. Germline V CDR1 and CDR2: MNHEY, SVGAGI. This CDR3 has 15 residues. V dropped 6 bases and J dropped 3; count of bases not matched to a gene: 7. The sample consisted of PBMCs. This rearrangement joins TRBV6-5 to TRBJ1-4; 7 bases line up with TRBD1. This receptor was obtained from a man aged 45-65 years in good health and CMV-seronegative. This CDR3 is CASRVRGQSNEKLFF. The CDR3 DNA sequence: TGTGCCAGCAGGGTTCGGGGACAGTCTAATGAAAAACTGTTTTTT.